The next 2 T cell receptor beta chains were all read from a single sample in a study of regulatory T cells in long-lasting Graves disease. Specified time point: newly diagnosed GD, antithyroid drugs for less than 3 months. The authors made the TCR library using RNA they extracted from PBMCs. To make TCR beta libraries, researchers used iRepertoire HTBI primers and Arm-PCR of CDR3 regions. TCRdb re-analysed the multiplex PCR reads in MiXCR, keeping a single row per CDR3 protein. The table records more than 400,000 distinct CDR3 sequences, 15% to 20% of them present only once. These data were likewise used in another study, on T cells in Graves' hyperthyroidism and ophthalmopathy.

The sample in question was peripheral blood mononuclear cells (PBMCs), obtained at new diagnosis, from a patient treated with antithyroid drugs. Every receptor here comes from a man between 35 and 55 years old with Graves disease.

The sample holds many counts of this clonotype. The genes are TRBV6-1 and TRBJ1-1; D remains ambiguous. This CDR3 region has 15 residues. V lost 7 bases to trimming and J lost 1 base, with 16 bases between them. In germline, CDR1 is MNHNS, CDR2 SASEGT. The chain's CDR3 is CASTRRVSANTEAFF. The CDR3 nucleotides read TGTGCCAGCACCAGAAGAGTATCGGCGAACACTGAAGCTTTCTTT.

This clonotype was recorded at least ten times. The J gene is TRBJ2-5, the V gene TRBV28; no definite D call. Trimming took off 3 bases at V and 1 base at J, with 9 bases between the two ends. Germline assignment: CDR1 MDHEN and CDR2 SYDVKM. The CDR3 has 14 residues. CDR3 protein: CASSLSRSQETQYF. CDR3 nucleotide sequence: TGTGCCAGCAGTTTGTCCAGGAGCCAAGAGACCCAGTACTTC.